These 9 T cell receptor beta chains were all obtained from the same sample, sequenced in a study of graft-versus-host responses after intestinal transplantation. Antigens for these TCRs are unknown. The repertoire was sequenced with immunoSEQ multiplex PCR; TCRdb's copy has only in-frame clones and lacks some. Counted here are tens of thousands of clones, roughly 87% occurring once; the ten biggest clones make up roughly 15%. This material consisted of unstimulated CD8+ T cells sorted from spleen or lymph node cells, taken before intestinal transplant. The receptors come from a human donor who received an intestinal transplant.

The gene calls are TRBV5-1 and TRBJ2-2, with D tentatively TRBD2 (6 bases). Trimming took off 4 bases at V and 4 bases at J, with 14 bases between the two ends. From germline, CDR1 is SGHRS and CDR2 YFSETQ. The CDR3 contains 15 residues. Written as DNA, the CDR3 is TGCGCCAGCAGCCCCATGCGGGATGCCACCGGGGAGCTGTTTTTT. Its protein is CASSPMRDATGELFF. Variable domain in full (rest from reference TRBV5-1 and TRBJ2-2): KAGVTQTPRYLIKTRGQQVTLSCSPISGHRSVSWYQQTPGQGLQFLFEYFSETQRNKGNFPGRFSGRQFSNSRSEMNVSTLELGDSALYLCASSPMRDATGELFFGEGSRLTVL.

The rearrangement links TRBV2 to TRBJ1-3; D ambiguous. The V end was cut by 5 bases, the J end by 4 bases, with 15 bases between. The germline CDR1 and CDR2 sequences are SNHLY and FYNNEI. This CDR3 region has 15 residues. Written as DNA, the CDR3 is TGTGCCAGCAGTCTGATCGGTGGTGAGGGAAACACCATATATTTT. This codes for CASSLIGGEGNTIYF.

There are a few counts of this clone. V and J are TRBV11-2 and TRBJ2-7, with 7 bases matching TRBD1. CDR1 and CDR2 from the germline V gene are SGHAT and FQNNGV. The CDR3 loop spans 15 amino acids. The junction had 10 bases not matched to a gene; V was cut back by 5 bases and J by 3 bases. The CDR3 reads CASSPSSAGGYEQYF. The CDR3 coding sequence is TGTGCCAGCAGCCCAAGCTCGGCAGGGGGCTACGAGCAGTACTTC.

A single count supports this clone. This sequence joins TRBV5-1 and TRBJ2-1; 14 bases fit TRBD2. Germline trimming cut 4 bases from V and 6 bases from J; bases unmatched to any gene: 6. CDR3 length: 16 residues. Germline loops: CDR1 SGHRS, CDR2 YFSETQ. In DNA, the CDR3 is TGCGCCAGCAGCCAGGGACTAGCGGGAGAGCCCAATGAGCAGTTCTTC. Amino acids: CASSQGLAGEPNEQFF.

The genes are TRBV7-9 and TRBJ2-7; 9 positions match TRBD1. The length of the CDR3 is 16 residues. Losses at the gene ends were 2 bases for V and 2 bases for J; bases not matched to a gene: 7. Per germline, CDR1 SEHNR and CDR2 FQNEAQ (reference sequence). CDR3 sequence (DNA): TGTGCCAGCAGCTTAACGGGGACAGGGATCCCCTACGAGCAGTACTTC. Its translation is CASSLTGTGIPYEQYF. Complete variable domain (other parts from reference TRBV7-9 and TRBJ2-7): DTGVSQNPRHKITKRGQNVTFRCDPISEHNRLYWYRQTLGQGPEFLTYFQNEAQLEKSRLLSDRFSAERPKGSFSTLEIQRTEQGDSAMYLCASSLTGTGIPYEQYFGPGTRLTVT.

This chain uses TRBV6-6 with TRBJ2-5, with no clear D. TRBJ2-7 matches the DNA end more closely, so the J call is doubtful. The CDR3 has 12 amino acids. Germline CDR1 and CDR2: MNHNY and SVGAGI (reference sequence). The CDR3 loop is CASSSIKDEQYF. The DNA of the CDR3 is TGTGCCAGCAGTTCAATTAAAGACGAGCAGTACTTC.

The rearrangement uses TRBV5-4 and TRBJ2-1; 12 nucleotides match TRBD2. The V and J ends lost 3 bases and 8 bases, in that order; junction bases with no gene match: 9. This CDR3 is built from 16 residues. Germline CDR1 and CDR2: SGHNT and YYREEE (reference sequence). CDR3 sequence (DNA): TGTGCCAGCAGCTCTTACGGGCTAGCGGGAGGGTATGAGCAGTTCTTC. Its translation: CASSSYGLAGGYEQFF. The whole variable domain, filled in from reference TRBV5-4 and TRBJ2-1, reads ETGVTQSPTHLIKTRGQQVTLRCSSQSGHNTVSWYQQALGQGPQFIFQYYREEENGRGNFPPRFSGLQFPNYSSELNVNALELDDSALYLCASSSYGLAGGYEQFFGPGTRLTVL.

This clone was counted once. The rearrangement links TRBV10-3 to TRBJ2-1; 8 bases line up with TRBD2. Germline V gives CDR1 ENHRY, CDR2 SYGVKD. CDR3 length: 16 amino acids. J gave up 10 bases and V 2 bases, and 13 bases lay outside the gene matches. The CDR3 protein is CAISEITGNRGGEQFF. The CDR3 bases are TGTGCCATCAGTGAGATAACGGGAAACCGGGGGGGCGAGCAGTTCTTC.

The CDR3 protein is CASSSRRGLAGREQFF. The DNA for the CDR3 is TGTGCCAGCAGCTCCCGTAGGGGACTAGCGGGACGGGAGCAGTTCTTC. The V and J genes are TRBV7-8 and TRBJ2-1; the match to TRBD2 covers 13 bases. The CDR3 has 16 residues. Trimming at V came to 4 bases and at J to 10 bases, leaving 10 bases not matched to a gene. Germline loops: CDR1 SGHVS, CDR2 FQNEAQ. The full variable domain, its missing parts supplied by reference TRBV7-8 and TRBJ2-1, is GAGVSQSPRYKVAKRGQDVALRCDPISGHVSLFWYQQALGQGPEFLTYFQNEAQLDKSGLPSDRFFAERPEGSVSTLKIQRTQQEDSAVYLCASSSRRGLAGREQFFGPGTRLTVL.